The source of this T cell receptor beta chain is a study of blood T cell repertoires in COVID-19. On the study more broadly: Acute and convalescent COVID-19 specimens originated in the United States, Italy and Spain.

Participant age was about 18 to 100 years, and participants resided in approximately 25 US areas. Sequencing used immunoSEQ multiplex PCR; TCRdb keeps in-frame clones, though not all of them. The sample lists a few hundred thousand clones; roughly 89% were seen once. The CDR3 is 16 amino acids. Germline-derived CDR1 and CDR2 are LGHNA and YNFKEQ. Trimming removed 3 bases from V and 2 bases from J; junction bases left unmatched: 5. The J gene is TRBJ1-5, the V gene TRBV4-2; 9 bases map to TRBD1. The receptor was derived from a woman in her twenties or thirties who had recovered from COVID-19. Sequenced sample: PBMCs or T cells enriched from blood (not recorded which). The CDR3 loop is CASSHQWDRGNQPQHF. DNA for the CDR3: TGTGCCAGCAGCCACCAGTGGGACAGGGGCAATCAGCCCCAGCATTTT.